These T cell receptor beta chains were read from a single sample in a study of T cell repertoires in cytomegalovirus infection. TCRdb analysed the reads with MiXCR anew, one entry per CDR3 protein. Among around 94,000 distinct CDR3 sequences listed, approximately 17% were seen once. The sequenced sample consisted of PBMCs. Receptors were obtained from a human donor in good health (CMV status not recorded). Some clones in this sample may be carry-over from other donors' samples. Each CDR3 is given with its conserved first and last residue. D genes are given only for firm matches.

TRBV7-2	-	TRBJ2-1	CASSLSGWLNEQFF
TRBV18	-	TRBJ2-7	CASSPTSGYPSYEQYF
TRBV5-1	-	TRBJ2-7	CASSLSKGSSDEQYF
TRBV3-1	-	TRBJ1-2	CASRQDGRPGGYTF
TRBV11-2	TRBD1	TRBJ1-6	CASSYHRGRMLLHF
TRBV7-9	-	TRBJ1-6	CASSPRDLGSPLHF
TRBV20-1	TRBD2	TRBJ2-1	CSARASGGRWDEQFF
TRBV7-9	-	TRBJ2-3	CASSQSDTQYF
TRBV28	-	TRBJ2-7	CASTAPNRVSAEQYF
TRBV3-1	-	TRBJ1-5	CASSQAPITGTSRQPQHF
TRBV15	-	TRBJ2-2	CATSRDQAGRNTGELFF
TRBV5-1	-	TRBJ2-3	CASSFLARGRTDTQYF
TRBV7-2	-	TRBJ1-5	CASSPLRNQPQHF
TRBV2	-	TRBJ2-1	CASSESYNEQFF
TRBV7-2	TRBD1	TRBJ2-5	CASSLKGTGIGETQYF
TRBV7-2	TRBD2	TRBJ2-7	CANSLRGGTSYEQYF
TRBV11-2	-	TRBJ1-2	CASSSNAGLDGYTF
TRBV2	TRBD1	TRBJ2-4	CASSGAQGNIQYF
TRBV6-1	-	TRBJ1-3	CASRPAGAGNTIYF
TRBV20-1	-	TRBJ1-1	CSARDMGARDTEAFF
TRBV10-3	-	TRBJ1-2	CAISESGLLYGYTF
TRBV7-6	-	TRBJ1-1	CASSLNYPGPLEAFF
TRBV2	TRBD2	TRBJ2-1	CASRQSGGRYNEQFF
TRBV7-2	-	TRBJ2-1	CASSFYNEQFF
TRBV7-9	TRBD1	TRBJ2-6	CASSYRGLGANVLTF
TRBV7-9	-	TRBJ2-1	CASSLERDYNEQFF
TRBV19	TRBD1	TRBJ2-2	CASSMRDRATGELFF
TRBV20-1	-	TRBJ1-6	CSARDGIAYNSPLHF
TRBV12-3/TRBV12-4	-	TRBJ2-5	CASSLRRQQETQYF